Detailed here is one T cell receptor (beta chain). No antigen is known for it. The data belong to a study of T cell repertoires in cytomegalovirus infection. Overall study: HLA-C-restricted CMV epitopes, recently identified, and well-studied HLA-B-restricted ones were used by the study.

V was shortened by 2 bases and J by 14 bases, with 14 bases between the two germline ends. CDR3 length: 12 residues. CDR1 is SGHRS, CDR2 YFSETQ, per germline. TCRdb used MiXCR to reprocess the reads, holding one entry per CDR3 protein. The data show 570,000 or so distinct CDR3 sequences, about 39% seen once. Notes on the study in general: Summed frequency of shared TCR beta families picked out CMV carriers who also had the relevant HLA.

Sequences were derived from cultured PBMCs, sampled from culture after CMV antigen stimulation. The TCR sequence derives from a human donor in good health (CMV status not recorded). Some clones in this sample may be carry-over from other donors' samples. The chain employs TRBV5-1 and TRBJ1-3; D not certain. CDR3 sequence reads: CASSFESSILYF. The CDR3 bases are TGCGCCAGCAGCTTCGAATCATCCATCCTATATTTT.